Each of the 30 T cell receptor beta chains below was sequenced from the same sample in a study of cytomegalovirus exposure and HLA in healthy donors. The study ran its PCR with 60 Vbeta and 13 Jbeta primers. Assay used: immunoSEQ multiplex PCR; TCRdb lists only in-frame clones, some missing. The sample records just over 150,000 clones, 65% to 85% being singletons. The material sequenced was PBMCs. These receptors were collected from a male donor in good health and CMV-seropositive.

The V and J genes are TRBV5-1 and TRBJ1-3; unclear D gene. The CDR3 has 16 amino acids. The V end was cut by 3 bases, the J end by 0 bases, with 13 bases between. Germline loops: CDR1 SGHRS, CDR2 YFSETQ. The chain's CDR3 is CASSSQEAGSGNTIYF. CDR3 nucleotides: TGCGCCAGCAGCTCCCAGGAGGCAGGCTCTGGAAACACCATATATTTT.

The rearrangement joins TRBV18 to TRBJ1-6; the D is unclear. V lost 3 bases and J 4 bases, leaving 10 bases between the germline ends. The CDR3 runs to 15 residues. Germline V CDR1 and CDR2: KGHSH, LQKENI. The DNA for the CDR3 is TGTGCCAGCTCACCCCAGGAACTTTATAATTCACCCCTCCACTTT. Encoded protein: CASSPQELYNSPLHF. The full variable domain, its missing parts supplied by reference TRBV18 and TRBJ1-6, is NAGVMQNPRHLVRRRGQEARLRCSPMKGHSHVYWYRQLPEEGLKFMVYLQKENIIDESGMPKERFSAEFPKEGPSILRIQQVVRGDSAAYFCASSPQELYNSPLHFGNGTRLTVT.

The CDR3 is CASRGGLALPDTQYF. The CDR3 DNA is TGCGCCAGCAGGGGAGGACTAGCGCTACCAGATACGCAGTATTTT. The V call is TRBV5-1, the J call TRBJ2-3, with TRBD2 matching over 9 bases. There are 15 residues in the CDR3. Looked up from germline, CDR1 is SGHRS and CDR2 is YFSETQ. V shed 5 bases, J shed 4 bases, and the junction held 8 bases outside the gene matches.

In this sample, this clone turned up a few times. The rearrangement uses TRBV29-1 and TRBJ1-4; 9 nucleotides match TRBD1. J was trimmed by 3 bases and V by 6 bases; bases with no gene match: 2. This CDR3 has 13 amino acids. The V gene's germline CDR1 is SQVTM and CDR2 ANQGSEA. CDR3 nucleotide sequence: TGCAGCGTGGACAGGGGAGCTAATGAAAAACTGTTTTTT. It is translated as CSVDRGANEKLFF.

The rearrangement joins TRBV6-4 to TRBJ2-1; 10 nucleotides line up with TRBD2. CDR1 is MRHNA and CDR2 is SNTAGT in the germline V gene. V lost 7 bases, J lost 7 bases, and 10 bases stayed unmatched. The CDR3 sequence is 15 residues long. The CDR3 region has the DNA TGTGCCAGCACTGCAATAGCGGGAGGTGGGAATGAGCAGTTCTTC. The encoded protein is CASTAIAGGGNEQFF.

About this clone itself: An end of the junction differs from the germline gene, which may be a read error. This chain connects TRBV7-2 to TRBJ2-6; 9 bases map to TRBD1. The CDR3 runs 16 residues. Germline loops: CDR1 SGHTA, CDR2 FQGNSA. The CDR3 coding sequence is TGTGTCAGCCGGGACAGGGTGTCGGCCGGGGCCAACGTCCTGACTTTC. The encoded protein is CVSRDRVSAGANVLTF.

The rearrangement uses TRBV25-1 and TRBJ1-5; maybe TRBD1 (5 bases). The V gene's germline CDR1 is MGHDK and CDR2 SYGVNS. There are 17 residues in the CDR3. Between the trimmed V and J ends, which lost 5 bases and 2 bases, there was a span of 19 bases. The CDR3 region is CASSSGGGIWGNQPQHF. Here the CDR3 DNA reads TGTGCCAGCAGTTCTGGGGGGGGAATTTGGGGCAATCAGCCCCAGCATTTT.

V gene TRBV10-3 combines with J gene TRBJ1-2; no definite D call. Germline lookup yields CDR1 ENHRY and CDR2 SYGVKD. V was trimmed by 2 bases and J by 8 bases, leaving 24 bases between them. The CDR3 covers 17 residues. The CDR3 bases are TGTGCCATCAGTGAGAACGGTTGGCGGGCCGCTTTTCAGGGCTACACCTTC. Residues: CAISENGWRAAFQGYTF.

In DNA form, the CDR3 reads TGTGCCAGTAGTATCCGGCAGGGCCTTAACACCGGGGAGCTGTTTTTT. Protein: CASSIRQGLNTGELFF. The V call is TRBV19, the J call TRBJ2-2, with D perhaps TRBD1 (5 bases). V was clipped by 3 bases and J by 2 bases, with 13 bases between them. Germline-derived CDR1 and CDR2 are LNHDA and SQIVND (reference sequence). The CDR3 is 16 residues long.

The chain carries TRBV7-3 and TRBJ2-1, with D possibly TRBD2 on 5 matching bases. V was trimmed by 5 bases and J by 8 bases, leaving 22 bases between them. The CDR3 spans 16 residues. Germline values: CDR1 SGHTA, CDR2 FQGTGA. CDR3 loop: CASSPSRTEGGDEQFF. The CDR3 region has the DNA TGTGCCAGCAGCCCTAGCCGGACTGAGGGCGGCGATGAGCAGTTCTTC.

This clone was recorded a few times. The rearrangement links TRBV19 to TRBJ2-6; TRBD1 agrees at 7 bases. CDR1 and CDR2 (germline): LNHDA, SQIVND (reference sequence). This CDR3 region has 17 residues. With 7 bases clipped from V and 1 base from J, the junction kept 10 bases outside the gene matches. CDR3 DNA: TGTGCCAGTACCCTTGAGACAGGGCTATCTGGGGCCAACGTCCTGACTTTC. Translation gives CASTLETGLSGANVLTF.

The CDR3 here is CASSPRTGETQYF. The CDR3 DNA reads TGTGCCAGCAGCCCCCGGACAGGGGAGACCCAGTACTTC. V and J are TRBV5-5 and TRBJ2-5; TRBD1 aligns across 8 bases. This CDR3 is 13 amino acids long. Germline loops: CDR1 SGHKS, CDR2 YYEKEE (reference sequence). The J segment lost 5 bases and the V segment lost 4 bases, leaving 4 bases of the junction unmatched.

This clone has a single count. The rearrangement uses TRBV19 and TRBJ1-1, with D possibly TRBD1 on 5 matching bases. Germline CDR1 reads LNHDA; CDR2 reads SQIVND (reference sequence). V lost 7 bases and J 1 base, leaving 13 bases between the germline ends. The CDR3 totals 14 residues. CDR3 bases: TGTGCCAGTACTCCGCGGGGGGGGAACACTGAAGCTTTCTTT. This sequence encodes CASTPRGGNTEAFF.

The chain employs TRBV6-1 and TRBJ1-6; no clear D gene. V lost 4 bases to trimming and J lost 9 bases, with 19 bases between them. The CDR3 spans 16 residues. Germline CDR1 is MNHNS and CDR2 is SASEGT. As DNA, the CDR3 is TGTGCCAGCAGTGTGTTCTCGTCTTCGGGGTCTTCACCCCTCCACTTT. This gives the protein CASSVFSSSGSSPLHF.

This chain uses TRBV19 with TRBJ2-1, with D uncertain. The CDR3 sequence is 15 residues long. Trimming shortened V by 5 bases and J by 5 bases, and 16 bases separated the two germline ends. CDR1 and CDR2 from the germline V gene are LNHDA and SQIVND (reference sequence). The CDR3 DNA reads TGTGCCAGTAGTCCGTCCCTTAGTATACACAATGAGCAGTTCTTC. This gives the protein CASSPSLSIHNEQFF. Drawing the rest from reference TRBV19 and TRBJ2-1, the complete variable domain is DGGITQSPKYLFRKEGQNVTLSCEQNLNHDAMYWYRQDPGQGLRLIYYSQIVNDFQKGDIAEGYSVSREKKESFPLTVTSAQKNPTAFYLCASSPSLSIHNEQFFGPGTRLTVL.

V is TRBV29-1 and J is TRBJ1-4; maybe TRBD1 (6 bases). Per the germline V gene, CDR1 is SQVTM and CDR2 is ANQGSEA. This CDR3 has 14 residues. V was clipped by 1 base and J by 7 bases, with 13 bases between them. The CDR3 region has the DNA TGCAGCGTTGAAGCAGGGGTCGGTAGTGAAAAACTGTTTTTT. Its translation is CSVEAGVGSEKLFF.

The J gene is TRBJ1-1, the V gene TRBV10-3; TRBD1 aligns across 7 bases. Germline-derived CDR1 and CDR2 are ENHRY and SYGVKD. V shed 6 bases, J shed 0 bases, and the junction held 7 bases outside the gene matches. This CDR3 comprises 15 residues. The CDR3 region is CAIRAEGQLNTEAFF. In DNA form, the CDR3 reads TGTGCCATCAGGGCCGAGGGACAGCTGAACACTGAAGCTTTCTTT.

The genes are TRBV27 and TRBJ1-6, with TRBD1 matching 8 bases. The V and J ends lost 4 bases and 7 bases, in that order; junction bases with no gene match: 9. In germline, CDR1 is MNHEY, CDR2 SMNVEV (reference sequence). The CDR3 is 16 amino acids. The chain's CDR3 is CASSSADRVMNSPLHF. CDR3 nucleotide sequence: TGTGCCAGCAGTTCCGCGGACAGGGTAATGAATTCACCCCTCCACTTT.

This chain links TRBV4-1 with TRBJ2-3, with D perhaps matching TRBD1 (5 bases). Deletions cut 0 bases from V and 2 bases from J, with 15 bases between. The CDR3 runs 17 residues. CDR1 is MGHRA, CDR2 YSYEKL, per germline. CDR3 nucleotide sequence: TGCGCCAGCAGCCAAGACAACTCAGGGATCGACACAGATACGCAGTATTTT. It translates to CASSQDNSGIDTDTQYF.

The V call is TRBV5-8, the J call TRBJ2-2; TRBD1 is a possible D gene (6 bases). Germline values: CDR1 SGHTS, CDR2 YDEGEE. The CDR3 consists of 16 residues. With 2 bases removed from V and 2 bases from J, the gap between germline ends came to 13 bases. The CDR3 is CASSFFSGHNTGELFF. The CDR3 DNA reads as TGTGCCAGCAGCTTTTTTTCGGGACATAACACCGGGGAGCTGTTTTTT.

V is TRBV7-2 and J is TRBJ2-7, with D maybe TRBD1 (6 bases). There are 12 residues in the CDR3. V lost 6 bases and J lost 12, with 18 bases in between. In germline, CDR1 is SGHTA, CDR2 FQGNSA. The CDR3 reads CASRGDTGVGYF. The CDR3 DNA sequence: TGTGCCAGCAGGGGGGACACCGGGGTTGGGTACTTC.

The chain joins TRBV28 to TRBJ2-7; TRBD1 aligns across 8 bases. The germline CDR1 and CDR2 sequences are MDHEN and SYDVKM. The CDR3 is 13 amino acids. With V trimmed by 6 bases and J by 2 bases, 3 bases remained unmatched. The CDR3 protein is CASREQGAYEQYF. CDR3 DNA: TGTGCCAGCAGGGAACAGGGGGCCTACGAGCAGTACTTC.

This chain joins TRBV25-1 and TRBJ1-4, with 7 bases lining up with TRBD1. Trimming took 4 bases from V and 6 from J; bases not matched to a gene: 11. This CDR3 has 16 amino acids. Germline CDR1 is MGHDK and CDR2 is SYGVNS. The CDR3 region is CASSADRVRFYEKLFF. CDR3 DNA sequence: TGTGCCAGCAGTGCCGACAGGGTTCGGTTTTATGAAAAACTGTTTTTT.

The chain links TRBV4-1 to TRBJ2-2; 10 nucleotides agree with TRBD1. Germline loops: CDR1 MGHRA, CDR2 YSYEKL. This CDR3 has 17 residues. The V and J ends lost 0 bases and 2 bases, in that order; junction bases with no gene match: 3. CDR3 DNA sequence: TGCGCCAGCAGCCAAGATGACAGGGGGCTTAACACCGGGGAGCTGTTTTTT. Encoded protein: CASSQDDRGLNTGELFF.

CDR3 bases: TGTGCCAGTAGCCGGGACATGCAACAAGAGACCCAGTACTTC. This sequence encodes CASSRDMQQETQYF. The chain links TRBV19 to TRBJ2-5; D is possibly TRBD1 (6 bases). Trimming stripped 6 bases from V and 2 bases from J, with 13 bases between. Germline CDR1 reads LNHDA; CDR2 reads SQIVND (reference sequence). This CDR3 has 14 residues.

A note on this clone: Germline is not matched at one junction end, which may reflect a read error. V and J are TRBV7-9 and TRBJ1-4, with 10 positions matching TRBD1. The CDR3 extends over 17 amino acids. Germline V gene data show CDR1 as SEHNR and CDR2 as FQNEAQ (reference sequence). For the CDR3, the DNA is TGTTCCAGCAGCTTATTGGCAGGGACAGGGGAAAATGAAAAACTGTTTTTT. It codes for CSSSLLAGTGENEKLFF.

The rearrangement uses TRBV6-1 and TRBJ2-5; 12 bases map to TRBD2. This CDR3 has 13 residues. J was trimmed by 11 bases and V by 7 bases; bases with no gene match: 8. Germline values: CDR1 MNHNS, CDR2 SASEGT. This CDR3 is CASIPGLAGLQYF. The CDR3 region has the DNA TGTGCCAGCATACCGGGACTAGCGGGTCTACAGTACTTC.

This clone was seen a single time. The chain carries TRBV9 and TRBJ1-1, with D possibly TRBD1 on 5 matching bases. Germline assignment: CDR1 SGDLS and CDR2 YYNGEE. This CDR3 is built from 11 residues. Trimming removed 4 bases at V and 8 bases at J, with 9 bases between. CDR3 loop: CASSPDSEAFF. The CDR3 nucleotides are TGTGCCAGCAGCCCCGACAGCGAAGCTTTCTTT.

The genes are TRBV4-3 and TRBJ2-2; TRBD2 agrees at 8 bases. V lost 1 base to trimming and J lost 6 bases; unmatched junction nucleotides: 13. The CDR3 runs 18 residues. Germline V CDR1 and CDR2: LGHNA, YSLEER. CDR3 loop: CASSQALMSGSSPGELFF. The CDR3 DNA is TGCGCCAGCAGCCAAGCGCTAATGAGCGGGAGTTCTCCCGGGGAGCTGTTTTTT.

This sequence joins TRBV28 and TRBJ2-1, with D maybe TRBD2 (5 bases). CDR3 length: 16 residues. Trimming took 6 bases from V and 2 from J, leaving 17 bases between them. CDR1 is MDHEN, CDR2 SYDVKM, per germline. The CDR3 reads CASSRAEGTPYNEQFF. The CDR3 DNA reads TGTGCCAGCAGCCGGGCCGAGGGTACACCCTACAATGAGCAGTTCTTC.